The rows below give T cell receptor beta chains drawn from one sample of a study of identifying expanded T cells in peripheral blood. Generated by immunoSEQ multiplex PCR, the TCRdb table keeps only in-frame clones and is missing some. The sample gives 85,000 to 90,000 clones, approximately 83% of which show up once; around 6% is in the top ten. Specimen: blood. Receptors originate from a person between 18 and 75 years old in good health. CDR3s include the opening cysteine and the closing phenylalanine or tryptophan. The order of the fields is D gene, clone size, V gene, J gene, CDR3 protein, CDR3 DNA. A D gene is named only where the DNA matches it firmly. Not every row has a clone size; where given, it reads once, few, many or a size class.

>TRBD1|NA|TRBV4-3|TRBJ2-7
CASSFHPVGQGPYEQYF
TGCGCCAGCAGCTTTCATCCGGTAGGACAGGGGCCCTACGAGCAGTACTTC
>NA|NA|TRBV18|TRBJ2-5
CASSPNGLSGETQYF
TGTGCCAGCTCACCAAACGGTCTGTCCGGCGAGACCCAGTACTTC
>TRBD1|NA|TRBV29-1|TRBJ1-2
CSVVVTGAAYGYTF
TGCAGCGTTGTTGTGACAGGGGCAGCCTATGGCTACACCTTC
>NA|NA|TRBV18|TRBJ1-1
CASSPPVNTEAFF
TGTGCCAGCTCACCACCGGTGAACACTGAAGCTTTCTTT
>NA|once|TRBV11-3|TRBJ2-4
CASSLWARDENIQYF
TGTGCCAGCAGCTTATGGGCGAGGGATGAAAACATTCAGTACTTC
>NA|NA|TRBV6-5|TRBJ1-1
CASSYGVLTEAFF
TGTGCCAGCAGTTACGGGGTTCTCACTGAAGCTTTCTTT
>TRBD1|NA|TRBV7-9|TRBJ1-6
CASSWGTELNSPLHF
TGTGCCAGCAGCTGGGGGACAGAGTTGAATTCACCCCTCCACTTT
>NA|NA|TRBV7-9|TRBJ2-2
CASSQTSLGSYTGELFF
TGTGCCAGCAGCCAGACCTCTCTTGGCAGTTACACCGGGGAGCTGTTTTTT
>TRBD1|NA|TRBV5-1|TRBJ1-1
CASSLMGQASEAFF
TGCGCCAGCAGCCTGATGGGACAGGCCTCTGAAGCTTTCTTT
>NA|NA|TRBV9|TRBJ1-2
CASNHGEGYTF
TGTGCCAGCAATCACGGGGAGGGCTACACCTTC
>NA|NA|TRBV7-8|TRBJ2-1
CASSLDQYNEQFF
TGTGCCAGCAGCTTAGACCAGTACAATGAGCAGTTCTTC
>NA|NA|TRBV10-3|TRBJ1-3
CAISESGGGRSGNTIYF
TGTGCCATCAGTGAGTCCGGGGGAGGCCGCTCTGGAAACACCATATATTTT
>TRBD1|NA|TRBV5-6|TRBJ2-2
CASSQIGTANTGELFF
TGTGCCAGCAGCCAAATAGGGACAGCGAACACCGGGGAGCTGTTTTTT
>NA|NA|TRBV19|TRBJ1-6
CASSIDGPRSSYNSPLHF
TGTGCCAGTAGTATAGACGGACCACGGAGCTCCTATAATTCACCCCTCCACTTT
>NA|NA|TRBV19|TRBJ2-6
CASTQLASGANVLTF
TGTGCCAGTACCCAGCTCGCGTCGGGGGCCAACGTCCTGACTTTC
>NA|NA|TRBV2|TRBJ2-7
CASRLISEYF
TGTGCCAGCAGGTTAATTTCAGAGTACTTC
>NA|NA|TRBV13|TRBJ2-7
CASTRMGEPYEQYF
TGTGCCAGCACTCGTATGGGTGAGCCCTACGAGCAGTACTTC
>NA|NA|TRBV5-1|TRBJ2-1
CATRNQRGRHNEQFF
TGCGCCACCAGAAATCAAAGGGGTAGGCACAATGAGCAGTTCTTC
>NA|NA|TRBV7-9|TRBJ1-2
CASSTHVGMGAGRNYGYTF
TGTGCCAGCAGCACGCACGTGGGGATGGGGGCTGGACGAAACTATGGCTACACCTTC
>TRBD1|NA|TRBV2|TRBJ1-3
CASRGGQGLKPSGNTIYF
TGTGCCAGCAGAGGTGGACAGGGTCTAAAGCCCTCTGGAAACACCATATATTTT